The rows below give T cell receptor beta chains drawn from one sample of a study of T cells after yellow fever vaccination. TCRdb re-derived calls from the 5' RACE reads in MiXCR, one entry per CDR3 protein. The sample comprises 550,000 or so distinct CDR3 sequences, about 19% of which are singletons, and roughly an eighth rests with the top ten. Specimen: PBMCs, collected 15 days after the yellow fever booster vaccination. The receptors were sampled from a man aged 25-45 years who received the YFV17D yellow fever vaccine. Both conserved end residues are trimmed from each CDR3. The listing skips clone size in some rows; elsewhere it reads once, few, many or a size class.

V gene	clone size	J gene	CDR3 protein
TRBV19	few	TRBJ2-1	ASSYPGLLSYNEQF
TRBV29-1	-	TRBJ2-5	SVDLRTEETQY
TRBV6-2/TRBV6-3	few	TRBJ2-7	ASSSGGQPY
TRBV20-1	-	TRBJ2-3	SARETLDTQY
TRBV7-7	-	TRBJ2-5	ASSPHGRLAKTQY
TRBV12-3/TRBV12-4	-	TRBJ2-7	ASSSRDRGLSYEQY
TRBV7-2	-	TRBJ2-3	ASSLEGLAFDTQY
TRBV6-1	few	TRBJ2-1	ASSRDRGSYNEQF
TRBV12-5	few	TRBJ2-5	ASGRYSEGETQY
TRBV29-1	few	TRBJ2-5	SVAENSETQY
TRBV20-1	-	TRBJ2-7	SALGQGRIHEQY
TRBV12-5	few	TRBJ2-1	ASGPSGSSYNEQF
TRBV20-1	-	TRBJ2-1	SASDSPSYNEQF
TRBV5-5	-	TRBJ1-1	ASSPQVQGSNTEAF
TRBV9	-	TRBJ2-1	ASSVSGRYNEQF
TRBV5-1	few	TRBJ2-7	ASSTPRDYEQY
TRBV11-2	few	TRBJ2-7	ASSLEGESYEQY
TRBV24-1	many	TRBJ1-5	ATSDYGHRDFSNQPQH
TRBV14	-	TRBJ2-3	ASSGGGTTSTDTQY
TRBV5-4	few	TRBJ1-4	ASSYAGPNEKLF
TRBV24-1	-	TRBJ2-2	ATKSSTGANTGELF
TRBV5-6	-	TRBJ2-2	ASSLGLGMNAGELF
TRBV7-9	few	TRBJ2-5	ASSLNPLSGQETQY
TRBV6-5	-	TRBJ2-7	ASSYSTSSYEQY
TRBV10-3	few	TRBJ1-1	AISPGQGARGNTEAF
TRBV10-2	few	TRBJ1-6	ASLTGGGSPLH
TRBV7-6	few	TRBJ2-1	ASSPTGTRQF
TRBV20-1	-	TRBJ2-7	SAREGPTYEQY
TRBV7-2	few	TRBJ2-3	ASSTRRADTQY
TRBV25-1	-	TRBJ2-5	ASSDPAGLETQY
TRBV7-2	-	TRBJ2-2	ASSVPGQGNTGELF
TRBV5-4	-	TRBJ1-2	ASSLEPSGGYT
TRBV6-5	-	TRBJ1-1	ASSYFTGGRTEAF
TRBV30	few	TRBJ2-4	AWGPRGVQY
TRBV4-3	-	TRBJ2-7	ASSQESWPSGGSYEQY
TRBV14	few	TRBJ2-2	ASSPRSHSNTGELF
TRBV18	-	TRBJ2-2	ASSTQTGGGGELF
TRBV18	-	TRBJ2-3	ASSPSLAGSDTQY
TRBV7-2	few	TRBJ2-1	ASSFRQGAYGEQF
TRBV29-1	-	TRBJ2-7	SVLPHLGTSGSKGEQY
TRBV7-2	many	TRBJ1-3	ASSLGGTNSGNTIY
TRBV24-1	few	TRBJ2-5	ATIHGKRSQY
TRBV21-1	-	TRBJ2-1	ASSRPSGRGDNEQF
TRBV5-5	-	TRBJ2-7	ASSQDSPPYEQY
TRBV27	-	TRBJ2-7	ASSPHGTSAFSYEQY
TRBV7-2	many	TRBJ2-5	ASSLAISLGETQY
TRBV4-3	few	TRBJ1-6	ASSQEAKGSPLH
TRBV20-1	-	TRBJ2-1	SARSSSGRVYNEQF
TRBV5-4	-	TRBJ2-2	ASSSGRSAGELF
TRBV15	-	TRBJ2-4	ATSRKRGLAGPKNIQY
TRBV29-1	few	TRBJ2-7	SVEPREGPGEQY
TRBV30	-	TRBJ2-1	AWRPVSVSYNEQF
TRBV12-3/TRBV12-4	few	TRBJ2-5	ASSLGQIETQY
TRBV11-2	many	TRBJ2-5	ASSLSVPRTQETQY
TRBV7-2	few	TRBJ1-5	ASSFSLQVNYSNQPQH